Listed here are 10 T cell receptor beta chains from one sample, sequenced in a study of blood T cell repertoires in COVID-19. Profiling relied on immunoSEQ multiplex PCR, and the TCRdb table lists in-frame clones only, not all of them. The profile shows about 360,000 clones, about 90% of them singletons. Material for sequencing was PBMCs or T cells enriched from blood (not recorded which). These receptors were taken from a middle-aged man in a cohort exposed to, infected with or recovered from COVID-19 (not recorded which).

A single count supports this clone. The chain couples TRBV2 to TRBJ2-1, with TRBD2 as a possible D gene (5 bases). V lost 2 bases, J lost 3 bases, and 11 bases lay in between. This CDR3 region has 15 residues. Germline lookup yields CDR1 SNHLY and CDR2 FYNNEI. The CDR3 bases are TGTGCCAGCAGTGAAATAGGAAGCGGCTACAATGAGCAGTTCTTC. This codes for CASSEIGSGYNEQFF.

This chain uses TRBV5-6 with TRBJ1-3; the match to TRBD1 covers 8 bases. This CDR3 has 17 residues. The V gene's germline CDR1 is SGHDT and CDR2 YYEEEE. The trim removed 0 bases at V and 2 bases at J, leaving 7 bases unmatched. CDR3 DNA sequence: TGTGCCAGCAGCTTGGAGGCAGGGGGCTGGGCTGGAAACACCATATATTTT. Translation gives CASSLEAGGWAGNTIYF.

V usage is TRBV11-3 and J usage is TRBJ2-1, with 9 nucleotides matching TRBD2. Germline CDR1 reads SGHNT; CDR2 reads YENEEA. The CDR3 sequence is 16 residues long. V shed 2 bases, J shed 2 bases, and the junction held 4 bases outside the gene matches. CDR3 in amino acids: CASSLLAGGTYNEQFF. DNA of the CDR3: TGTGCCAGCAGCTTACTGGCGGGAGGGACCTACAATGAGCAGTTCTTC.

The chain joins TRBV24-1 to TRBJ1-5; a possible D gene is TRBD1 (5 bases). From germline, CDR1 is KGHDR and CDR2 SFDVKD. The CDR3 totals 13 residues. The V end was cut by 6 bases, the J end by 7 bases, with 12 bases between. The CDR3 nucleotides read TGTGCCACCAGTCGGGGGGGTGGACAGCCCCAGCATTTT. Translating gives CATSRGGGQPQHF.

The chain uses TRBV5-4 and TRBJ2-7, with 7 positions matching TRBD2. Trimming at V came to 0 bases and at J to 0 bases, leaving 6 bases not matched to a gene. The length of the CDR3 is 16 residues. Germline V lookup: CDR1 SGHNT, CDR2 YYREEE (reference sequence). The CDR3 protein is CASSLEWEGISYEQYF. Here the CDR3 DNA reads TGTGCCAGCAGCTTGGAATGGGAGGGAATCTCCTACGAGCAGTACTTC.

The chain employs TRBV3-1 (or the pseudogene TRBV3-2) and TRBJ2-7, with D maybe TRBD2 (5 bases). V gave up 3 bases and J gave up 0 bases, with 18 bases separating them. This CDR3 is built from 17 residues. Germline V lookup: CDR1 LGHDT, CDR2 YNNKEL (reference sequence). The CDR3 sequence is CASSHPSASGDSYEQYF. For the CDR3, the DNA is TGTGCCAGCAGCCACCCGTCGGCCAGCGGAGACTCCTACGAGCAGTACTTC.

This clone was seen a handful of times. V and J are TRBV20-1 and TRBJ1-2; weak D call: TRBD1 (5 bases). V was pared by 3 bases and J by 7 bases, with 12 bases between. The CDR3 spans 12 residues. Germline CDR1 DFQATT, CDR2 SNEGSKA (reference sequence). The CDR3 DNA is TGCAGTGCTAGTCCCGGGAGGGGTGGCTACACCTTC. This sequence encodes CSASPGRGGYTF.

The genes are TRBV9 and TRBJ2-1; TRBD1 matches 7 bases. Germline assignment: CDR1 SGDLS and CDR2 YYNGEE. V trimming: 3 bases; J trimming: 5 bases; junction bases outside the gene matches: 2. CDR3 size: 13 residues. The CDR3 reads CASSAGQNNEQFF. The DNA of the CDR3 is TGTGCCAGCAGCGCGGGACAGAACAATGAGCAGTTCTTC.

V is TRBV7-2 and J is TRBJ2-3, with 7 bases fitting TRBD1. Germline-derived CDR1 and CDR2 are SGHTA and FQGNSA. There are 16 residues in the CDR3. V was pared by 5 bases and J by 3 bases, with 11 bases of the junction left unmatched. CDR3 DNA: TGTGCCAGCAGCCTGGGCCCACAGGGGATAACAGATACGCAGTATTTT. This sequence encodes CASSLGPQGITDTQYF.

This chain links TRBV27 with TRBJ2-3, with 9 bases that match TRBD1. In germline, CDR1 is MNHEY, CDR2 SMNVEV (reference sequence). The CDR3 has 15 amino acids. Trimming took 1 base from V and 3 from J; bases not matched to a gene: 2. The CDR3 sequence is CASSLLQGATDTQYF. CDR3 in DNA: TGTGCCAGCAGTTTATTACAGGGGGCAACAGATACGCAGTATTTT.